This is a list of T cell receptor beta chains from one sample in a study of cytomegalovirus exposure and HLA in healthy donors. The repertoire was sequenced with immunoSEQ multiplex PCR; TCRdb's copy has only in-frame clones and lacks some. The sample records some 150,000 clones, over 60% being singletons. The material sequenced was PBMCs. Receptors were obtained from a woman in her 30s in good health and CMV-seropositive. Each CDR3 is given with its conserved first and last residue. Fields, in order: clone size, D gene, V gene, J gene, CDR3 length, CDR3 protein, CDR3 DNA. The D gene is left open where the match is weak. Only part of the rows carry a size: once, few, many, or a class if the clone is expanded.

>.|TRBD1|TRBV27|TRBJ2-3|15
CASSSTGVWADTQYF
TGTGCCAGCAGTTCGACAGGGGTTTGGGCAGATACGCAGTATTTT
>.|.|TRBV2|TRBJ2-2|13
CASRNLPGGELFF
TGTGCCAGCAGAAATCTACCGGGCGGGGAGCTGTTTTTT
>few|.|TRBV28|TRBJ2-3|14
CAESRVADTDTQYF
TGTGCTGAAAGTCGAGTAGCGGACACAGATACGCAGTATTTT
>.|TRBD1|TRBV25-1|TRBJ2-1|15
CASSDDRGVGNEQFF
TGTGCCAGCAGTGACGACAGGGGAGTTGGAAATGAGCAGTTCTTC
>.|TRBD1|TRBV6-5|TRBJ2-2|15
CASRSGQGATGELFF
TGTGCCAGCAGATCGGGACAGGGGGCGACCGGGGAGCTGTTTTTT
>.|TRBD2|TRBV5-4|TRBJ2-3|15
CASSSGLAPTDTQYF
TGTGCCAGCAGCTCAGGACTAGCACCCACAGATACGCAGTATTTT
>.|.|TRBV4-2|TRBJ1-2|13
CASSQPAGGGYTF
TGTGCCAGCAGCCAACCCGCGGGAGGCGGCTACACCTTC
>.|.|TRBV2|TRBJ1-5|15
CATGVEGGGNRPQHF
TGTGCCACGGGGGTAGAGGGAGGTGGCAATCGGCCCCAGCATTTT
>.|.|TRBV6-6|TRBJ1-2|15
CASSYGHRYPYGYTF
TGTGCCAGCAGTTACGGGCACAGGTACCCGTATGGCTACACCTTC
>once|TRBD2|TRBV13|TRBJ2-1|13
CASSLTSGSSTFF
TGTGCCAGCAGCTTGACTAGCGGGAGCAGTACGTTCTTC
>.|.|TRBV9|TRBJ2-1|14
CASSASSGHNEQFF
TGTGCCAGCAGCGCGAGTAGCGGCCACAATGAGCAGTTCTTC
>.|.|TRBV6-1|TRBJ2-7|14
CASRGTSRSYEQYF
TGTGCCAGCAGGGGGACAAGTCGCTCCTACGAGCAGTACTTC
>.|TRBD1|TRBV28|TRBJ1-2|16
CASSYETGGAGYGYTF
TGTGCCAGCAGTTACGAGACAGGGGGCGCGGGCTATGGCTACACCTTC
>.|TRBD2|TRBV7-8|TRBJ2-2|16
CASSPRTSGSTGELFF
TGTGCCAGCAGCCCCCGGACTAGTGGGAGCACCGGGGAGCTGTTTTTT
>.|.|TRBV11-3|TRBJ2-1|11
CASSFRNEQFF
TGTGCCAGCAGCTTCCGCAATGAGCAGTTCTTC
>few|.|TRBV10-3|TRBJ1-1|12
CAISVNSFEAFF
TGTGCCATCAGTGTTAACAGCTTTGAAGCTTTCTTT
>.|.|TRBV10-1|TRBJ2-1|20
CASSETAAQTSKSSYNEQFF
TGCGCCAGCAGTGAGACAGCCGCCCAAACCTCCAAGAGCTCCTACAATGAGCAGTTCTTC
>.|TRBD1|TRBV6-5|TRBJ2-1|13
CASSEVPRDRPFF
TGTGCCAGCAGCGAAGTCCCCCGGGACAGACCGTTCTTC
>few|TRBD2|TRBV4-1|TRBJ2-7|16
CASRLGTSGDYYEQYF
TGCGCCAGCAGACTAGGGACTAGCGGGGATTACTACGAGCAGTACTTC
>.|.|TRBV2|TRBJ2-2|17
CASTRPPGHTNTGELFF
TGTGCCAGCACCAGACCCCCAGGACATACGAACACCGGGGAGCTGTTTTTT
>.|.|TRBV20-1|TRBJ2-7|11
CSATQGYEQYF
TGCAGTGCCACACAGGGATACGAGCAGTACTTC
>.|.|TRBV28|TRBJ2-6|16
CASSFIHLSGANVLTF
TGTGCCAGCAGTTTCATACATCTCTCTGGGGCCAACGTCCTGACTTTC
>.|TRBD1|TRBV5-4|TRBJ2-6|17
CASSPGQTLTGANVLTF
TGTGCCAGCAGCCCGGGACAGACCTTAACTGGGGCCAACGTCCTGACTTTC
>.|TRBD2|TRBV28|TRBJ2-7|13
CASKTGGRDEQYF
TGTGCCAGTAAAACGGGGGGAAGGGACGAGCAGTACTTC
>.|.|TRBV7-3|TRBJ2-1|13
CASSSQGGNEQFF
TGTGCCAGCAGCTCCCAGGGAGGCAATGAGCAGTTCTTC
>.|TRBD1|TRBV2|TRBJ1-5|15
CASSPGQGSNQPQHF
TGTGCCAGCAGTCCTGGACAGGGATCCAATCAGCCCCAGCATTTT
>.|.|TRBV19|TRBJ1-5|13
CASSILGNQPQHF
TGTGCCAGTAGTATTTTAGGCAATCAGCCCCAGCATTTT
>.|TRBD1|TRBV5-1|TRBJ1-5|14
CASRPDRGNQPQHF
TGCGCCAGCAGGCCCGACAGGGGCAATCAGCCCCAGCATTTT
>few|.|TRBV5-6|TRBJ2-7|12
CASSLSVGEQYF
TGTGCCAGCAGCTTGTCGGTTGGCGAGCAGTACTTC
>.|TRBD2|TRBV6-5|TRBJ2-5|15
CASSYGGRGLETQYF
TGTGCCAGCAGTTACGGCGGGAGGGGGTTAGAGACCCAGTACTTC
>once|.|TRBV7-8|TRBJ1-2|13
CASSLLFNYGYTF
TGTGCCAGCAGCTTACTATTTAACTATGGCTACACCTTC
>.|TRBD1|TRBV27|TRBJ1-4|17
CASRRTRQGALNEKLFF
TGTGCCAGCAGAAGAACGCGACAGGGGGCACTAAATGAAAAACTGTTTTTT
>.|.|TRBV7-8|TRBJ2-5|15
CASRPRTTQQETQYF
TGTGCCAGCCGACCCAGGACTACCCAACAAGAGACCCAGTACTTC
>.|.|TRBV19|TRBJ1-5|14
CASTHGLSNQPQHF
TGTGCCAGTACCCACGGTCTGAGCAATCAGCCCCAGCATTTT
>.|TRBD1|TRBV28|TRBJ1-1|14
CASSTDRERTEAFF
TGTGCCAGCAGTACTGACAGGGAAAGGACTGAAGCTTTCTTT
>.|TRBD2|TRBV11-1|TRBJ2-5|16
CASSLSIAGGPETQYF
TGTGCCAGCAGCTTAAGTATAGCGGGAGGGCCAGAGACCCAGTACTTC
>.|TRBD2|TRBV10-1|TRBJ2-7|17
CASSEGPGLASSYEQYF
TGCGCCAGCAGTGAAGGACCGGGACTAGCCAGCTCCTACGAGCAGTACTTC
>few|.|TRBV2|TRBJ1-5|15
CASSGGGGGGQPQHF
TGTGCCAGCAGTGGGGGGGGCGGAGGAGGTCAGCCCCAGCATTTT
>once|TRBD2|TRBV19|TRBJ2-7|13
CASSRLAGVEQYF
TGTGCCAGTAGTAGACTAGCGGGAGTCGAGCAGTACTTC
>.|TRBD2|TRBV19|TRBJ2-2|14
CASSIQRGTGELFF
TGTGCCAGTAGTATCCAGCGGGGGACCGGGGAGCTGTTTTTT
>.|TRBD1|TRBV4-2|TRBJ1-4|15
CASRHLQGAHEKLFF
TGTGCCAGCAGGCATTTACAGGGGGCGCATGAAAAACTGTTTTTT
>.|.|TRBV15|TRBJ2-7|12
CATSRARSEQYF
TGTGCCACCAGCCGGGCTCGTAGCGAGCAGTACTTC
>.|.|TRBV6-5|TRBJ2-7|11
CASTFGYEQYF
TGTGCCAGCACCTTCGGGTACGAGCAGTACTTC
>few|.|TRBV29-1|TRBJ1-1|15
CSVEDLGGAGTEAFF
TGCAGCGTTGAAGATCTCGGGGGGGCCGGCACTGAAGCTTTCTTT
>.|.|TRBV7-2|TRBJ2-3|12
CASRKGGSTQYF
TGTGCCAGCAGGAAGGGGGGGAGTACGCAGTATTTT
>.|TRBD2|TRBV25-1|TRBJ2-1|14
CASRTAGVRNEQFF
TGTGCCAGCCGAACAGCGGGAGTACGCAATGAGCAGTTCTTC
>.|TRBD1|TRBV18|TRBJ2-7|15
CASSLGQGPYYEQYF
TGTGCCAGCTCACTCGGACAGGGTCCTTACTACGAGCAGTACTTC
>.|.|TRBV30|TRBJ2-7|12
CAWSPISYEQYF
TGTGCCTGGAGTCCTATCTCGTACGAGCAGTACTTC
>few|.|TRBV6-1|TRBJ1-5|13
CASSDRNNQPQHF
TGTGCCAGCAGTGACAGAAACAATCAGCCCCAGCATTTT
>.|TRBD2|TRBV7-9|TRBJ2-2|16
CASNQIKRDVAGELFF
TGTGCCAGCAACCAAATAAAGCGGGATGTGGCCGGGGAGCTGTTTTTT
>.|.|TRBV11-2|TRBJ2-7|12
CASSLLFREQYF
TGTGCCAGCAGCTTATTATTCCGCGAGCAGTACTTC
>.|.|TRBV27|TRBJ2-2|14
CASSLALYTGELFF
TGTGCCAGCAGTTTAGCGCTCTACACCGGGGAGCTGTTTTTT
>.|TRBD1|TRBV10-3|TRBJ2-7|13
CAIRGQGALEQYF
TGTGCCATCAGGGGACAGGGGGCCCTCGAGCAGTACTTC